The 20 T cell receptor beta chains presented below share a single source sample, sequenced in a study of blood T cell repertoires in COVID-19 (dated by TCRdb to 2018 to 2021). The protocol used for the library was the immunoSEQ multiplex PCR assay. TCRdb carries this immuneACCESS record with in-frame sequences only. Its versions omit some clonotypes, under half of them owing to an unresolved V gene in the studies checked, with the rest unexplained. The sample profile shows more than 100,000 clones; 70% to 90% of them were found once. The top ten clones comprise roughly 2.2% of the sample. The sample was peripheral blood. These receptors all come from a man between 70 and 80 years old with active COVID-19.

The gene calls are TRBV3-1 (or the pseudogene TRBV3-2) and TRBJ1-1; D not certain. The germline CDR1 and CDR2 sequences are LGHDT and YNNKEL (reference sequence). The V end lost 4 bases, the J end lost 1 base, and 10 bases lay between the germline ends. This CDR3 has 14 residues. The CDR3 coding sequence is TGTGCCAGCAGCCGCGGCTCGACGAACACTGAAGCTTTCTTT. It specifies CASSRGSTNTEAFF.

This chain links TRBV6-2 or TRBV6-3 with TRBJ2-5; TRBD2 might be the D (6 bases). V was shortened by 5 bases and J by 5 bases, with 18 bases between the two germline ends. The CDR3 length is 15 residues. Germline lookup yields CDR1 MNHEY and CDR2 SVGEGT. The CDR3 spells CASSLSGAPRETQYF. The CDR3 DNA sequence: TGTGCCAGCAGTCTTAGCGGAGCTCCCCGGGAGACCCAGTACTTC.

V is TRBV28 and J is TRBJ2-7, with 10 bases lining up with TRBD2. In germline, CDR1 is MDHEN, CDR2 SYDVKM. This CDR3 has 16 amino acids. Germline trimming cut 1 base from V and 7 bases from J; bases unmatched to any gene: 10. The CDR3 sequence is CASSLSVAGGREEQYF. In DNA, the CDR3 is TGTGCCAGCAGTTTATCGGTAGCGGGAGGTCGAGAAGAGCAGTACTTC.

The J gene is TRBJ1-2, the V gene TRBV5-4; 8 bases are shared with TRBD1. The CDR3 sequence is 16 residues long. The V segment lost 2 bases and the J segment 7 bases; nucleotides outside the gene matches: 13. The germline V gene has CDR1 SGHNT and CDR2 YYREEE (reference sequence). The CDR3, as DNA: TGTGCCAGCAGCTTTGTCCGTCAGGGGGCGCCTAGTGGCTACACCTTC. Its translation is CASSFVRQGAPSGYTF.

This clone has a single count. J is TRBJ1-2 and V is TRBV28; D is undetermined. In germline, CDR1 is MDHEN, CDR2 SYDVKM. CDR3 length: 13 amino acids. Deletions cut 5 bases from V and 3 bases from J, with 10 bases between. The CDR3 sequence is CASSLSGYYGYTF. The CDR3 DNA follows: TGTGCCAGCAGTCTGAGCGGCTACTATGGCTACACCTTC.

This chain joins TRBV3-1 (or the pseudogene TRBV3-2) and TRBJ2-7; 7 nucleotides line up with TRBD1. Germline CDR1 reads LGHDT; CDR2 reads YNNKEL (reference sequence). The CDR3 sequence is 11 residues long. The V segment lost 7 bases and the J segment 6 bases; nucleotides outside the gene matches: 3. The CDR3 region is CASIRGSEQYF. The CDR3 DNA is TGTGCCAGCATCAGGGGGAGCGAGCAGTACTTC.

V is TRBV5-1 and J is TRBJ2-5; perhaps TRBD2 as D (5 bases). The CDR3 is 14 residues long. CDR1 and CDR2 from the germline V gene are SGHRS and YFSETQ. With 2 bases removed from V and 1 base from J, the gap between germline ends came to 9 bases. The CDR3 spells CASSFGGRQETQYF. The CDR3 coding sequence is TGCGCCAGCAGCTTTGGCGGGCGCCAAGAGACCCAGTACTTC.

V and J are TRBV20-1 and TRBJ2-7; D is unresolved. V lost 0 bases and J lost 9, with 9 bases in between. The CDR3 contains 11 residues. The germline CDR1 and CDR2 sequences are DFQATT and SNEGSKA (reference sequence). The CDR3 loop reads CSARDDFGQYF. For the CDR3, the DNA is TGCAGTGCTAGAGATGATTTCGGGCAGTACTTC.

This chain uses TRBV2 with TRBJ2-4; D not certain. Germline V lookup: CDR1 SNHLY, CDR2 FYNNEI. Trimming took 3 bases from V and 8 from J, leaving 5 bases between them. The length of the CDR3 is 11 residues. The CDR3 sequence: CASSDTDIQYF. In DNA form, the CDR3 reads TGTGCCAGCAGTGACACGGACATTCAGTACTTC.

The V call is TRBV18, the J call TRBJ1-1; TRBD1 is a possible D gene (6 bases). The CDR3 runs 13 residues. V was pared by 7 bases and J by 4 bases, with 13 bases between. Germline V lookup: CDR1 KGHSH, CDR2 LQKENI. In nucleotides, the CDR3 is TGTGCCAGCTGCGGGGGGCCCTTCACTGAAGCTTTCTTT. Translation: CASCGGPFTEAFF. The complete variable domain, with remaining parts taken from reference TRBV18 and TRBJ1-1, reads NAGVMQNPRHLVRRRGQEARLRCSPMKGHSHVYWYRQLPEEGLKFMVYLQKENIIDESGMPKERFSAEFPKEGPSILRIQQVVRGDSAAYFCASCGGPFTEAFFGQGTRLTVV.

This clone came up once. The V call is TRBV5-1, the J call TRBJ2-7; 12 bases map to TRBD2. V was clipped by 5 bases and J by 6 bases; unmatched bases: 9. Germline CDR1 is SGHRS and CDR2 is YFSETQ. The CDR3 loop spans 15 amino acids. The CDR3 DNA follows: TGCGCCAGCAGGAGGTGGCTAGCGGGAGGGGGCGAGCAGTACTTC. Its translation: CASRRWLAGGGEQYF.

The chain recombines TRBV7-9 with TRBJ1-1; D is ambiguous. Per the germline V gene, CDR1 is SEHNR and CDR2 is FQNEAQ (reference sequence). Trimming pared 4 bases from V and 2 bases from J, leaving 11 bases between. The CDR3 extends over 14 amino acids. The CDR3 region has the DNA TGTGCCAGCAGCTCTGGAGGGTATAACACTGAAGCTTTCTTT. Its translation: CASSSGGYNTEAFF.

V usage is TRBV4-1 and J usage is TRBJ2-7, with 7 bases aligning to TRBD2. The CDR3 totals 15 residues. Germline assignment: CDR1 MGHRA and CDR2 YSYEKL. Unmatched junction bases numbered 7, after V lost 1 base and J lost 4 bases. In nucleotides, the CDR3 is TGCGCCAGCAGCCAAGGAGCTAGCGGTGAATACGAGCAGTACTTC. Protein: CASSQGASGEYEQYF.

CDR3 DNA: TGTGCCAGCAGCTCCTCCGGGACAGAGAACACTGAAGCTTTCTTT. Translating gives CASSSSGTENTEAFF. The V gene is TRBV7-9, the J gene TRBJ1-1, with 7 bases lining up with TRBD1. With V trimmed by 4 bases and J by 1 base, 6 bases remained unmatched. CDR3 size: 15 residues. CDR1 is SEHNR, CDR2 FQNEAQ, per germline (reference sequence). The full variable domain, completed using reference TRBV7-9 and TRBJ1-1, is DTGVSQNPRHKITKRGQNVTFRCDPISEHNRLYWYRQTLGQGPEFLTYFQNEAQLEKSRLLSDRFSAERPKGSFSTLEIQRTEQGDSAMYLCASSSSGTENTEAFFGQGTRLTVV.

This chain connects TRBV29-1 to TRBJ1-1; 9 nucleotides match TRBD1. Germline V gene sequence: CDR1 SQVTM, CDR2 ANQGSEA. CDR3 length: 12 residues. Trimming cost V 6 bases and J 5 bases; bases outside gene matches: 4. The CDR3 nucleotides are TGCAGCGTCACAGGGGGCCGGACTGAAGCTTTCTTT. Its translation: CSVTGGRTEAFF.

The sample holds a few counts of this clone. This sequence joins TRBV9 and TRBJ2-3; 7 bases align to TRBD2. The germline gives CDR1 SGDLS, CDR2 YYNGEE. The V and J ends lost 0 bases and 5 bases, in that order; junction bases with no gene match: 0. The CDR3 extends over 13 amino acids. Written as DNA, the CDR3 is TGTGCCAGCAGCGTAGCTAGCGGAGATACGCAGTATTTT. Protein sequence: CASSVASGDTQYF.

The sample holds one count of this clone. The CDR3: CASSRYRGRAGDEQYF. In DNA form, the CDR3 reads TGTGCCAGCAGCCGTTATCGGGGGAGGGCGGGAGACGAGCAGTACTTC. The V gene is TRBV5-6, the J gene TRBJ2-7, with 7 bases lining up with TRBD2. Germline V lookup: CDR1 SGHDT, CDR2 YYEEEE. After removal of 4 bases from V and 5 bases from J, the junction contained 15 bases not matched to a gene. CDR3 length equals 16 residues.

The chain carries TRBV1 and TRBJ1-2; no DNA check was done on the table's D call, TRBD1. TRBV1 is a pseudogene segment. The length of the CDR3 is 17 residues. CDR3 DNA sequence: TGCACCAGCAGCAGGGGCGTCCCGAAACAGGGTTGGGATGGCTACACCTTC. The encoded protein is CTSSRGVPKQGWDGYTF.

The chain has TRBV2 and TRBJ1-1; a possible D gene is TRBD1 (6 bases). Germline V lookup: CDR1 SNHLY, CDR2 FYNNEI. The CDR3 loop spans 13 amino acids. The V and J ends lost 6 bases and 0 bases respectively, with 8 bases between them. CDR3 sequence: CASRDSMNTEAFF. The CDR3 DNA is TGTGCCAGCAGGGACAGCATGAACACTGAAGCTTTCTTT.

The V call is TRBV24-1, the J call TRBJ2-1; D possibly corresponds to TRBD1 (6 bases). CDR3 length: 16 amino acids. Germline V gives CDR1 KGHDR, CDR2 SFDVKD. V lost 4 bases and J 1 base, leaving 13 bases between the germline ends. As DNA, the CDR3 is TGTGCCACCAGTGACCCCGGGACATCATCCTACAATGAGCAGTTCTTC. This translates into CATSDPGTSSYNEQFF.